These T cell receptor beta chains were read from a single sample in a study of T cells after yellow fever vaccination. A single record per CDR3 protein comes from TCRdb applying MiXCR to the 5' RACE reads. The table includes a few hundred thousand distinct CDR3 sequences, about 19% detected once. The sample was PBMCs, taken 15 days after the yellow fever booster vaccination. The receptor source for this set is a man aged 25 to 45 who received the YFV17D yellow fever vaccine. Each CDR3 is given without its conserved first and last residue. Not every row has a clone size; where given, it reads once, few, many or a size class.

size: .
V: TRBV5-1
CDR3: ASSLGASGRDEQY

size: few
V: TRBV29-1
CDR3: SAQDTSTDTQY

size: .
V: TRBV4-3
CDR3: ASSQEVAGGPSRTQY

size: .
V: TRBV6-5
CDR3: ASSYSNGGAETQY

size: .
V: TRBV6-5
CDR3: ASTGQGEKLF

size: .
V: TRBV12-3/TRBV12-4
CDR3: ASTPKAGVVADTQY

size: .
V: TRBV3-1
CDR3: ASSQASGTRSYNEQF

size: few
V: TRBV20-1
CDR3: SAKTGLGAGELF

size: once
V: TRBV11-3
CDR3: ASSLDSGDNEQF

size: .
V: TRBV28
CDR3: ASSTLAGDLLETQY

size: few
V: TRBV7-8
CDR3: ASSPAGGLAGATGELF

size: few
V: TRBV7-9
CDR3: ASTTTPGQSF

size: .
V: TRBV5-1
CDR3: ASSLAGSGVRTYEQY

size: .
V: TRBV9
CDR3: ASSVDPGLTYEQY

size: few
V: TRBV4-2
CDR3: ASSQGGTASIRGEAQY

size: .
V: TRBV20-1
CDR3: SASGRAGHSYNEQF

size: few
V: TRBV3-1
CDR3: ASRLTGTSAYEQY

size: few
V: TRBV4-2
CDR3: ASSQDRRIGTTSYNEQF

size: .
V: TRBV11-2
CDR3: ASSSGLAYNVQF

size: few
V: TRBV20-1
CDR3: SAPWGGPLYEQY

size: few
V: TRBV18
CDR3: ASSPWTDSYEQY

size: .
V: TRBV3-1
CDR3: ASSQFTGATEAF

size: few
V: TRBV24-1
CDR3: ATSDFGGYEQY

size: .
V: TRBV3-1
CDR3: ASSQVGLYNEQF

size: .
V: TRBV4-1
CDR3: ASSPHRADQPQH

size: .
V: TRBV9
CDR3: ASSVATGAYEQY

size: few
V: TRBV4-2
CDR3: ASSQGVDSYNEQF

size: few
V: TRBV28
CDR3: ASSLAPEGGKAF

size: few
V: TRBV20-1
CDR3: SATLRGPSYEQY

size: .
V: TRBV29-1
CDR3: SVGTGGIWGEQY

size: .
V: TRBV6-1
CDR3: ASRPRVGGETQY

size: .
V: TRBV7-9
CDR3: ASSFRRTNTEAF

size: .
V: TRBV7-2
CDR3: ASSLAGGWQPQH

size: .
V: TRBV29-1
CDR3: SVEDAHSGPETQY

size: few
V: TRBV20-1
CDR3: SAAGRNNEQF

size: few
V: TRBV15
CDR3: ATSRGGTGPPQH

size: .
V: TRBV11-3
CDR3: ASSLNLYYNEQF